A single count supports the clone carrying this T cell receptor beta chain. No antigen is known for it. The data belong to a study of OX40 agonist ivuxolimab in advanced cancers. Overall study: Hepatocellular carcinoma, melanoma, renal cell or head and neck cancer affected the dose-escalation patients.

Study-wide results and limits: On average, CD8+ T cells showed a greater number of expanded clones than CD4+.

Generated by immunoSEQ multiplex PCR, the TCRdb table keeps only in-frame clones and is missing some. This repertoire shows some 45,000 clones, roughly 90% found once; its top ten account for roughly a sixth. The CDR3 is 16 residues long. Trimming shortened V by 2 bases and J by 4 bases, and 18 bases separated the two germline ends. Germline CDR1 is SGHAT and CDR2 is FQNNGV. The input for sequencing was CD4+ or CD8+ T cells sorted from blood, taken in a trial of the OX40 agonist ivuxolimab. This sequence joins TRBV11-2 and TRBJ2-7; D unresolved. The sequence was obtained from an adult with an advanced solid tumor such as melanoma, head and neck, liver or kidney cancer. The CDR3 DNA reads TGTGCCAGCAGCTTACTCCCTTCTAGGCACTTTTACGAGCAGTACTTC. It encodes CASSLLPSRHFYEQYF.